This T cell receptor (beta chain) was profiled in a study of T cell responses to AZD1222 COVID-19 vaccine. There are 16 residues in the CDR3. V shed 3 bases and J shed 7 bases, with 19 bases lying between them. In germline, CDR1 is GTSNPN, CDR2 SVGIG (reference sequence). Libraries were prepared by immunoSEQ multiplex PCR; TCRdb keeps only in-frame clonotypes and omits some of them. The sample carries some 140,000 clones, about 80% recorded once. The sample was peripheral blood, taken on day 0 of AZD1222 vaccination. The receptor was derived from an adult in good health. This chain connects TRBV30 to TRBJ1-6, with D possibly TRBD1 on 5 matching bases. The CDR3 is CAWRARVGVTNSPLHF. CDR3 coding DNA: TGTGCCTGGAGGGCCAGGGTAGGGGTTACAAATTCACCCCTCCACTTT.